This T cell receptor (beta chain) was sequenced in a study of follicular helper T cells after annual influenza vaccination (dated by TCRdb to the late 2010s). With respect to the entire study: After each seasonal influenza vaccination, blood was collected on days 0, 7 and 28. To study recall of cTfh clones, some subjects were followed across successive annual vaccinations spanning the 2013-2014, 2014-2015 and 2015-2016 seasons. One week after vaccination, a second recruited cohort of 12 subjects (Table S1) displayed a similar ICOS+CD38+ cTfh response. Multi-year samples were obtained from about 6 subjects, with two vaccination seasons covered for a few subjects and three seasons covered for two subjects. The 2013-2014 samples were cryopreserved, while the 2015 samples were processed right after collection.

This clone has more than one count but fewer than ten. Its target antigen remains unknown. No much larger clone is present one base from it, and per-base qualities are unavailable. V is pared back by 8 bases and J by 1 base, with 12 bases lying between the germline termini. From the cysteine through the phenylalanine, the CDR3 covers 14 amino acids. The retained sequence is limited to the CDR3, 42 bases, with the frame set at the first base. The germline V gene (reference sequence) specifies LNHDA as CDR1 and SQIVND as CDR2. This specimen's time point label, interpreted: 2015-2016 season, 7 days after influenza vaccination. TCRB sequencing was used to follow sorted CD4 subsets from the blood of adults before and after they were given the seasonal inactivated influenza vaccine (Fluvarix). To be eligible, subjects had to live in the community and must not have received influenza vaccine in the previous 6 months. Reasons for exclusion included contraindications to influenza vaccine, substance abuse, HIV/AIDS, active malignancy, immunomodulatory medication, and active illness such as respiratory infection. At each time point, roughly 35 to 110 mL of blood was collected. Circulating Tfh were defined as non-naive CD4+CXCR5+PD-1+ cells, and these cells were sorted into ICOS+CD38+ and ICOS-CD38- fractions. Either Ficoll-Paque PLUS or SepMate separation was used to isolate PBMC. Before DNA extraction, cell subsets were sorted from PBMC on a BD FACS Aria.

What the study reported, not specific to this receptor: Day 7 ICOS+CD38+ clones were most often found later in ICOS-CD38- cTfh, suggesting that subset may serve as a memory reservoir. Rare clonotypes could not be sampled because productive TCRB sequences were recovered from only about 9.5-23% of the analyzed cells. ICOS+CD38+ cTfh clonality correlated with the frequency of that population, and its change correlated with the change in circulating plasmablast frequency. Successive annual vaccinations recalled a recurring oligoclonal ICOS+CD38+ cTfh response that included tetramer and AIM influenza-specific clonotypes.

To prepare the library, the immunoSEQ multiplex PCR assay was applied. Adaptive Biotechnologies handled the TCRB amplification, library preparation, sequencing and preliminary bioinformatics at Survey level resolution. For TCRB sequencing, genomic DNA from the sorted cTfh populations was amplified by multiplex PCR. The authors' analysis ran thus. Clonality was computed in R as 1 minus normalized Shannon entropy; the Gini index was calculated with the R package ineq. Overlap score was the summed counts of shared sequences divided by total counts of all sequences in both compared samples. The significance of shared clonotypes was tested with Fisher's exact test, assuming a theoretical repertoire of 10^7 TCRB sequences. TCRdb provides this immuneACCESS table in a form limited to in-frame rearrangements. Some clones are lacking; in checked studies, under half of them reflect an unresolved V gene, and why the rest are absent is not known. Clonal size and the V and J genes are those of that table, whereas D and trimming came from the DNA. In all, the sample holds about 5,000 clones, and 75% to 85% of those were seen once. The biggest ten clones account for approximately 1.2% of the sample.

This clonotype originated in an adult who received the influenza vaccine. This specimen consisted of CXCR5+ CD38- circulating T follicular helper cells from blood, obtained 7 days after influenza vaccination. The cell subset or site label here, explained by the study, means: circulating Tfh, non-naive CD4+CXCR5+PD-1+ (ICOS+CD38+ or ICOS-CD38-). The rearranged chain carries TRBV19 and TRBJ1-5; the D gene is perhaps TRBD1, from 6 matching bases. The CDR3 protein sequence reads: CASSAGASNQPQHF. The sequence in DNA is TGTGCCAGTTCCGCGGGGGCGAGCAATCAGCCCCAGCATTTT. This CDR3, with the reference TRBV19 and TRBJ1-5 proteins standing in past its ends, gives the full variable domain DGGITQSPKYLFRKEGQNVTLSCEQNLNHDAMYWYRQDPGQGLRLIYYSQIVNDFQKGDIAEGYSVSREKKESFPLTVTSAQKNPTAFYLCASSAGASNQPQHFGDGTRLSIL.